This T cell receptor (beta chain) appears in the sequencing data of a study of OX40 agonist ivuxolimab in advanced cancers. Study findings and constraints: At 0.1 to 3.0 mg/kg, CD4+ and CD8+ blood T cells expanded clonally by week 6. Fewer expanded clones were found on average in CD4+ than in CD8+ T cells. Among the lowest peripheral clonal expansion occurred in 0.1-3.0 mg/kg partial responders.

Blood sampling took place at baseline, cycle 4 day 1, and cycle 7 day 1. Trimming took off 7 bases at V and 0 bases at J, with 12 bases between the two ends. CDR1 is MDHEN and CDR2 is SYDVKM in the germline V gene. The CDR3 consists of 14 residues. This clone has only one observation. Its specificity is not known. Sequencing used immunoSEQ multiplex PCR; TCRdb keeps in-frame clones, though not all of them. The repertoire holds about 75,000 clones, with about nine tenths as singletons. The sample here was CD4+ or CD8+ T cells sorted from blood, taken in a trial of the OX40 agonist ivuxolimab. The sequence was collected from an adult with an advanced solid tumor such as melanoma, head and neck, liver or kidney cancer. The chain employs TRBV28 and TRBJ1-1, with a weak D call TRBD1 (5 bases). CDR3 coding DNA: TGTGCCAGCATGAGGGGCTTAATGAACACTGAAGCTTTCTTT. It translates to CASMRGLMNTEAFF.